The 31 T cell receptor beta chains below come from one sample, sequenced in a study of cytomegalovirus exposure and HLA in healthy donors. 60 Vbeta and 13 Jbeta primers were used in PCR. This table comes from immunoSEQ multiplex PCR, and its TCRdb copy is limited to in-frame clones, with some not included. The table includes around 120,000 clones, roughly 70% detected once. The sequencing sample was made of PBMCs. The origin of the receptors is a man aged 35 to 55 in good health and CMV-seropositive.

The rearrangement links TRBV6-1 to TRBJ2-7; no clear D. CDR3 length: 14 residues. Trimming took off 1 base at V and 0 bases at J, with 7 bases between the two ends. The germline V gene has CDR1 MNHNS and CDR2 SASEGT. The CDR3 nucleotides read TGTGCCAGCAGTGAAGGTGGCGGCTCCTACGAGCAGTACGTC. Protein product: CASSEGGGSYEQYV.

The chain carries TRBV7-3 and TRBJ2-7, with a weak D call TRBD2 (6 bases). Trimming took off 5 bases at V and 3 bases at J, with 20 bases between the two ends. This CDR3 is built from 16 residues. In germline, CDR1 is SGHTA, CDR2 FQGTGA. The CDR3 nucleotides read TGTGCCAGCAGCCCACAGAGCCGGGGGTGCCTCTACGAGCAGTACGTC. This encodes CASSPQSRGCLYEQYV.

V gene TRBV11-2 combines with J gene TRBJ2-1, with D unresolved. The CDR3 spans 11 residues. Trimming removed 3 bases at V and 11 bases at J, with 8 bases between. The germline V gene has CDR1 SGHAT and CDR2 FQNNGV. The CDR3 reads CASSLWAQQFF. For the CDR3, the DNA is TGTGCCAGCAGCTTGTGGGCACAGCAGTTCTTC. The full variable domain, its missing parts supplied by reference TRBV11-2 and TRBJ2-1, is EAGVAQSPRYKIIEKRQSVAFWCNPISGHATLYWYQQILGQGPKLLIQFQNNGVVDDSQLPKDRFSAERLKGVDSTLKIQPAKLEDSAVYLCASSLWAQQFFGPGTRLTVL.

V and J are TRBV4-1 and TRBJ1-1; weak D call: TRBD1 (6 bases). Germline V gene data show CDR1 as MGHRA and CDR2 as YSYEKL. V lost 4 bases and J 0 bases, leaving 9 bases between the germline ends. The length of the CDR3 is 14 residues. As DNA, the CDR3 is TGCGCCAGCAGCCCGAACAGGGTGAACACTGAAGCTTTCTTT. As protein: CASSPNRVNTEAFF.

In this sample, this clone turned up a few times. In DNA, the CDR3 is TGTGCCAGCAGCCCCCCGGGACTAGCGGGACCCGGCGAGCAGTACTTC. This translates into CASSPPGLAGPGEQYF. This chain connects TRBV7-2 to TRBJ2-7; 13 nucleotides line up with TRBD2. The CDR3 sequence is 16 residues long. Germline lookup yields CDR1 SGHTA and CDR2 FQGNSA. J lost 6 bases, V lost 5 bases, and 10 bases had no gene match.

This chain uses TRBV19 with TRBJ2-1; D gene ambiguous. Trimming shortened V by 3 bases and J by 5 bases, and 8 bases separated the two germline ends. The CDR3 spans 13 residues. From germline, CDR1 is LNHDA and CDR2 SQIVND (reference sequence). The CDR3 DNA is TGTGCCAGTAGTATTAACCGAGACAATGAGCAGTTCTTC. Protein sequence: CASSINRDNEQFF.

This clone has only one observation. This chain joins TRBV12-5 and TRBJ2-5, with 7 positions matching TRBD1. Germline CDR1 LGHNT, CDR2 FRNRAP. Trimming at V came to 5 bases and at J to 5 bases, leaving 8 bases not matched to a gene. The CDR3 length is 14 residues. The CDR3 region has the DNA TGTGCTAGTGGTCAGACAGGGTCTTTGGAGACCCAGTACTTC. Residues: CASGQTGSLETQYF.

The chain employs TRBV28 and TRBJ2-7, with D maybe TRBD2 (5 bases). The V and J ends lost 4 bases and 3 bases respectively, with 16 bases between them. Per germline, CDR1 MDHEN and CDR2 SYDVKM. CDR3 length: 15 amino acids. CDR3 in amino acids: CASSSGSLGVYEQYF. As DNA, the CDR3 is TGTGCCAGCAGTTCCGGCTCCCTCGGGGTCTACGAGCAGTACTTC. The full variable domain, completed using reference TRBV28 and TRBJ2-7, is DVKVTQSSRYLVKRTGEKVFLECVQDMDHENMFWYRQDPGLGLRLIYFSYDVKMKEKGDIPEGYSVSREKKERFSLILESASTNQTSMYLCASSSGSLGVYEQYFGPGTRLTVT.

V is TRBV5-1 and J is TRBJ2-7; D gene ambiguous. This CDR3 is built from 14 residues. The germline V and J ends were trimmed by 0 bases and 4 bases, with 11 bases remaining between them. Germline V lookup: CDR1 SGHRS, CDR2 YFSETQ. For the CDR3, the DNA is TGCGCCAGCAGCTTGGATTCCGGAGATTACGAGCAGTACTTC. Translating gives CASSLDSGDYEQYF.

This clone has a single count. The chain links TRBV6-1 to TRBJ2-7, with D possibly TRBD2 on 7 matching bases. The CDR3 is 17 amino acids. Germline V lookup: CDR1 MNHNS, CDR2 SASEGT. The ends were cut back, 0 bases at V and 5 bases at J, with 20 bases in the middle. The DNA of the CDR3 is TGTGCCAGCAGTGAAGCGCCTGGCGGGGGCCGTCAAGACGAGCAGTACGTC. Translated, it gives CASSEAPGGGRQDEQYV.

The gene calls are TRBV30 and TRBJ1-2; D not resolved. Trimming shortened V by 3 bases and J by 5 bases, and 13 bases separated the two germline ends. Germline V lookup: CDR1 GTSNPN, CDR2 SVGIG (reference sequence). CDR3 length: 13 residues. The CDR3 coding sequence is TGTGCCTGGAGGATAACGGGAATGTATGGCTACACCTTC. This codes for CAWRITGMYGYTF.

This clone was seen a handful of times. The chain couples TRBV28 to TRBJ1-5; D uncertain. Germline V gene lookup returns CDR1 MDHEN and CDR2 SYDVKM. V was pared by 4 bases and J by 0 bases, with 7 bases between. The CDR3 is 14 residues long. The CDR3, as DNA: TGTGCCAGCAGTTCGGGGTATAGCAATCAGCCCCAGCATTTT. It encodes CASSSGYSNQPQHF.

The chain has TRBV5-1 and TRBJ1-5; tentative D call: TRBD1 (5 bases). The CDR3 is made up of 14 amino acids. Trimming took off 4 bases at V and 4 bases at J, with 12 bases between the two ends. Germline CDR1 and CDR2: SGHRS and YFSETQ. This CDR3 reads CASSPTGGNQPQHF. CDR3 nucleotide sequence: TGCGCCAGCAGCCCGACGGGGGGGAATCAGCCCCAGCATTTT.

In DNA, the CDR3 is TGTGCCTGGAGAGCTGAAAGCAATCAGCCCCAGCATTTT. Encoded protein: CAWRAESNQPQHF. This chain links TRBV30 with TRBJ1-5; D not certain. CDR1 and CDR2 (germline): GTSNPN, SVGIG (reference sequence). CDR3 length equals 13 residues. V lost 3 bases to trimming and J lost 1 base, with 7 bases between them.

This clone was detected once. The chain uses TRBV30 and TRBJ1-4; D might be TRBD1 (5 bases). Germline V gene sequence: CDR1 GTSNPN, CDR2 SVGIG (reference sequence). The CDR3 is 15 residues long. V gave up 3 bases and J gave up 7 bases, with 18 bases separating them. CDR3 bases: TGTGCCTGGAGAGGACCGGGACTCGGGGGTGAAAAACTGTTTTTT. Translating it yields CAWRGPGLGGEKLFF.

J is TRBJ1-1 and V is TRBV30, with D uncertain. V was cut by 0 bases and J by 4 bases, with 9 bases left in between. The germline V gene has CDR1 GTSNPN and CDR2 SVGIG (reference sequence). This CDR3 is built from 13 residues. This chain's CDR3 is CAWSVLPGTEAFF. In nucleotides, the CDR3 is TGTGCCTGGAGTGTACTCCCGGGCACTGAAGCTTTCTTT.

Concerning this clone itself: Other nucleotide sequences in the sample specify the same CDR3. The CDR3 DNA reads as TGTGCCAGCAGAGAACAGGGTAACTATGGCTACACCTTC. This sequence encodes CASREQGNYGYTF. The gene calls are TRBV2 and TRBJ1-2; maybe TRBD1 (6 bases). This CDR3 contains 13 residues. V was clipped by 6 bases and J by 1 base, with 9 bases between them. CDR1 SNHLY and CDR2 FYNNEI come from the germline V gene.

The V call is TRBV27, the J call TRBJ2-5, with 10 bases identical to TRBD2. The germline gives CDR1 MNHEY, CDR2 SMNVEV (reference sequence). The length of the CDR3 is 16 residues. V was pared by 3 bases and J by 7 bases, with 11 bases of the junction left unmatched. The CDR3 protein is CASSFSAPAGGGTQYF. The CDR3 DNA is TGTGCCAGCAGTTTTTCGGCTCCAGCGGGAGGGGGGACCCAGTACTTC.

This chain uses TRBV9 with TRBJ2-1; tentatively, D is TRBD2 (6 bases). Germline V gene sequence: CDR1 SGDLS, CDR2 YYNGEE. This CDR3 spans 16 amino acids. The ends were cut back, 4 bases at V and 5 bases at J, with 19 bases in the middle. CDR3 sequence: CASSPLEGTINNEQFF. CDR3 coding DNA: TGTGCCAGCAGCCCTCTGGAGGGTACCATTAACAATGAGCAGTTCTTC.

The table lists this clone with a few counts. The CDR3 region has the DNA TGCAGCGTTGAGGTACGGGGCAATGAGCAGTTCTTC. This gives the protein CSVEVRGNEQFF. This sequence joins TRBV29-1 and TRBJ2-1, with D tentatively TRBD2 (5 bases). The CDR3 is 12 amino acids. Germline V gene data show CDR1 as SQVTM and CDR2 as ANQGSEA. Between the trimmed V and J ends, which lost 3 bases and 6 bases, there was a span of 9 bases.

Notes on this clone: Mismatch with germline at one junction end may stem from a read error. The chain links TRBV7-7 to TRBJ2-1; 8 nucleotides match TRBD2. The V gene's germline CDR1 is SSHAT and CDR2 FNYEAQ (reference sequence). This CDR3 region has 14 residues. CDR3 amino acids: CASSSGLAYNEQFF. The CDR3 DNA reads TGTGCTAGCAGCTCGGGACTAGCCTACAATGAGCAGTTCTTC. Using reference TRBV7-7 and TRBJ2-1 for the parts outside the CDR3, the full variable domain is GAGVSQSPRYKVTKRGQDVTLRCDPISSHATLYWYQQALGQGPEFLTYFNYEAQPDKSGLPSDRFSAERPEGSISTLTIQRTEQRDSAMYRCASSSGLAYNEQFFGPGTRLTVL.

This clone was seen a handful of times. The rearrangement links TRBV18 to TRBJ2-7; 8 nucleotides agree with TRBD2. The CDR3 spans 18 residues. V lost 3 bases to trimming and J lost 0 bases; unmatched junction nucleotides: 13. Germline V CDR1 and CDR2: KGHSH, LQKENI. The CDR3 is CASSPVPLAALSSYEQYF. In nucleotides, the CDR3 is TGTGCCAGCTCACCCGTGCCACTAGCGGCCCTTAGCTCCTACGAGCAGTACTTC.

This clone was observed a few times. This CDR3 is CASRYSGLAGYEQFF. The DNA of the CDR3 is TGTGCCAGCAGGTATTCGGGACTAGCGGGATACGAGCAGTTCTTC. The chain recombines TRBV6-6 with TRBJ2-1; 13 positions match TRBD2. Trimming removed 6 bases from V and 10 bases from J; junction bases left unmatched: 9. CDR3 length: 15 amino acids. The germline CDR1 and CDR2 sequences are MNHNY and SVGAGI (reference sequence).

The chain carries TRBV5-8 and TRBJ1-1; no clear D. Trimming shortened V by 1 base and J by 5 bases, and 9 bases separated the two germline ends. The CDR3 consists of 13 residues. Germline V gene data show CDR1 as SGHTS and CDR2 as YDEGEE. The CDR3 sequence: CASSLTLWTEAFF. Here the CDR3 DNA reads TGTGCCAGCAGCTTGACTCTGTGGACTGAAGCTTTCTTT. The whole variable domain, remainder taken from reference TRBV5-8 and TRBJ1-1, is EAGVTQSPTHLIKTRGQQATLRCSPISGHTSVYWYQQALGLGLQFLLWYDEGEERNRGNFPPRFSGRQFPNYSSELNVNALELEDSALYLCASSLTLWTEAFFGQGTRLTVV.

The chain joins TRBV29-1 to TRBJ2-7; D unresolved. The CDR3 loop spans 14 amino acids. Germline V lookup: CDR1 SQVTM, CDR2 ANQGSEA. Trimming took 2 bases from V and 7 from J, leaving 18 bases between them. This CDR3 is CSVESPAKMGEQYV. CDR3 nucleotide sequence: TGCAGCGTTGAATCCCCGGCGAAGATGGGAGAGCAGTACGTC.

The V call is TRBV6-6, the J call TRBJ2-3, with 10 bases aligning to TRBD2. CDR3 length equals 16 residues. V shed 6 bases, J shed 4 bases, and the junction held 10 bases outside the gene matches. Germline CDR1 MNHNY, CDR2 SVGAGI (reference sequence). The CDR3 sequence: CASSQLLAGKADTQYF. In DNA, the CDR3 is TGTGCCAGCAGCCAACTACTAGCGGGAAAGGCAGATACGCAGTATTTT.

The V and J genes are TRBV28 and TRBJ2-4; 10 bases match TRBD2. V was clipped by 2 bases and J by 0 bases; unmatched bases: 7. This CDR3 has 18 amino acids. Germline CDR1 is MDHEN and CDR2 is SYDVKM. The CDR3: CASSLVPSGSIAKNIQYF. The CDR3 bases are TGTGCCAGCAGTTTAGTACCTAGCGGGAGTATAGCCAAAAACATTCAGTACTTC.

The chain uses TRBV28 and TRBJ1-4; 9 bases agree with TRBD1. V shed 4 bases, J shed 8 bases, and the junction held 11 bases outside the gene matches. Germline assignment: CDR1 MDHEN and CDR2 SYDVKM. This CDR3 has 16 residues. DNA of the CDR3: TGTGCCAGCAGTTCCCTTCCGGGACAGGGCGGGGAAAAACTGTTTTTT. It specifies CASSSLPGQGGEKLFF.

The table lists this clone with a count of one. The gene calls are TRBV11-2 and TRBJ2-3; no reliable D call. The CDR3 is 13 residues long. V lost 0 bases, J lost 6 bases, and 7 bases lay in between. CDR1 and CDR2 (germline): SGHAT, FQNNGV. The CDR3 protein is CASSLDPEDTQYF. The DNA of the CDR3 is TGTGCCAGCAGCTTAGATCCCGAGGATACGCAGTATTTT.

The chain combines TRBV28 with TRBJ1-3, with TRBD1 as a possible D gene (6 bases). CDR1 and CDR2 (germline): MDHEN, SYDVKM. Trimming left V 6 bases short and J 4 bases short, with 16 bases between. CDR3 length: 15 amino acids. The CDR3 is CASRTSGEVGNTIYF. Here the CDR3 DNA reads TGTGCCAGCAGGACATCAGGGGAAGTCGGAAACACCATATATTTT.

The chain is built from TRBV29-1 and TRBJ2-7, with 12 bases aligning to TRBD1. After removal of 3 bases from V and 6 bases from J, the junction contained 12 bases not matched to a gene. This CDR3 is 16 amino acids long. The germline gives CDR1 SQVTM, CDR2 ANQGSEA. CDR3 sequence reads: CSVDGVSGQGAVEQYF. The CDR3 DNA reads TGCAGCGTTGACGGAGTTTCGGGACAGGGGGCGGTCGAGCAGTACTTC.